This T cell receptor (beta chain) was obtained from a study of blood T cell repertoires in COVID-19. Study as a whole: Sites in the United States, Italy and Spain provided acute and convalescent COVID-19 samples.

Authors' methods: For nucleated cells, counts were estimated from reference gene primer amplification. TCRdb's copy holds only in-frame clones and misses some; the assay was immunoSEQ multiplex PCR. V and J calls and clone size are those listed in that table; D and trimming were worked out from the DNA. The sample lists about 180,000 clones; just under 80% were seen once. Sequenced input: peripheral blood. The receptor was isolated from a man between 65 and 85 years old with active or convalescent COVID-19.

CDR3 region: CASSVVDSGRPQETQYF. The CDR3 DNA is TGTGCCAGCAGCGTAGTGGATAGCGGGAGGCCCCAGGAGACCCAGTACTTC. The chain combines TRBV9 with TRBJ2-5, with TRBD2 matching over 10 bases. Germline-derived CDR1 and CDR2 are SGDLS and YYNGEE. The CDR3 sequence is 17 residues long. The V and J ends lost 0 bases and 5 bases, in that order; junction bases with no gene match: 10.